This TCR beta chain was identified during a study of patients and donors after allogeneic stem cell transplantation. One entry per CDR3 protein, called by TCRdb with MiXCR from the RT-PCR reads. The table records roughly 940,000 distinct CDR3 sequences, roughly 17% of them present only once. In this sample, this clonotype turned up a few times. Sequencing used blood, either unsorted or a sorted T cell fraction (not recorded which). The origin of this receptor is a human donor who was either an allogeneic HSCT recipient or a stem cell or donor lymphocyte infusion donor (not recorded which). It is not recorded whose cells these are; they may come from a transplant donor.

The CDR3 bases are TGTGCCAGCAGCCTTCTTCGGGATCAGCCCCAGCATTTT. This translates into CASSLLRDQPQHF. The chain recombines TRBV7-2 with TRBJ1-5; D remains unclear. V was pared by 5 bases and J by 5 bases, with 10 bases between. The CDR3 contains 13 residues. CDR1 is SGHTA and CDR2 is FQGNSA in the germline V gene. Using reference TRBV7-2 and TRBJ1-5 for the parts outside the CDR3, the full variable domain is GAGVSQSPSNKVTEKGKDVELRCDPISGHTALYWYRQSLGQGLEFLIYFQGNSAPDKSGLPSDRFSAERTGGSVSTLTIQRTQQEDSAVYLCASSLLRDQPQHFGDGTRLSIL.